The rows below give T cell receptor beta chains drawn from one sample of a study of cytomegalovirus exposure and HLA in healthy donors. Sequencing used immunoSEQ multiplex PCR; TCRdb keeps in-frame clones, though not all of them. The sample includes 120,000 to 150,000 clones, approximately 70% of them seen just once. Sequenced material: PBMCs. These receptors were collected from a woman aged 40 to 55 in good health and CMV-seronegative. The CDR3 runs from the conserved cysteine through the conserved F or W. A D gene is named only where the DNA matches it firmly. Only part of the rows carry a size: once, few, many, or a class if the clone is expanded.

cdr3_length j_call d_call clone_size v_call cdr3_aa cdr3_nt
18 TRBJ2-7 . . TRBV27 CASSGHGQPGPNNYEQYF TGTGCCAGCAGTGGTCACGGACAGCCGGGGCCCAACAATTACGAGCAGTACTTC
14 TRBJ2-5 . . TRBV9 CASSPPSRPETQYF TGTGCCAGCAGCCCCCCGTCGCGCCCAGAGACCCAGTACTTC
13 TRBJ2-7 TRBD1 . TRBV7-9 CASSLRTGNEQYF TGTGCCAGCAGCTTGAGGACAGGGAACGAGCAGTACTTC
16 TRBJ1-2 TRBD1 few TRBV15 CATSRARRDRGQGYTF TGTGCCACCAGCAGGGCCCGCCGGGACAGGGGGCAAGGCTACACCTTC
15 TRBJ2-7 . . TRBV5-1 CASSLGGQESYEQYF TGCGCCAGCAGCCTAGGAGGTCAGGAGAGCTACGAGCAGTACTTC
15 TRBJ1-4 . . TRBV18 CASSPNSGPNEKLFF TGTGCCAGCTCACCTAACTCAGGTCCTAATGAAAAACTGTTTTTT
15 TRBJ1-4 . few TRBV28 CASNARDSANEKLFF TGTGCCAGCAACGCCCGGGACTCAGCTAATGAAAAACTGTTTTTT
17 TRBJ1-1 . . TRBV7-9 CASSPARPGGLNTEAFF TGTGCCAGCAGCCCAGCCCGCCCGGGGGGTCTGAACACTGAAGCTTTCTTT
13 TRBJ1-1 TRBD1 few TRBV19 CASRTTGVTEAFF TGTGCCAGTAGGACAACAGGGGTCACTGAAGCTTTCTTT
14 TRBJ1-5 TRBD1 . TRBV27 CASSLSTGRQPQHF TGTGCCAGCAGTTTATCGACAGGGAGACAGCCCCAGCATTTT
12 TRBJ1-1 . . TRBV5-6 CASSTSYTEAFF TGTGCCAGCAGCACCAGTTACACTGAAGCTTTCTTT
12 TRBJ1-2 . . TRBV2 CASSDGTLGYTF TGTGCCAGCAGTGACGGGACTTTGGGCTACACCTTC
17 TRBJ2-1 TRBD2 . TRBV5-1 CASSLAPGSGGANEQFF TGCGCCAGCAGCTTGGCCCCGGGTAGCGGGGGGGCCAATGAGCAGTTCTTC
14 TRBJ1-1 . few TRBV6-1 CASSEPGMNTEAFF TGTGCCAGCAGTGAACCAGGGATGAACACTGAAGCTTTCTTT
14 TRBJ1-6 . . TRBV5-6 CASSLPATPSPLHF TGTGCCAGCAGCTTACCAGCGACCCCTTCACCCCTCCACTTT
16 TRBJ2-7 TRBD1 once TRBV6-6 CASSYSTGGYSYEQYF TGTGCCAGCAGTTATTCGACAGGGGGCTACTCCTACGAGCAGTACTTC
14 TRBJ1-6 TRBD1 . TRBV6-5 CASRIDRVRSPLHF TGTGCCAGCAGAATCGACAGGGTGAGATCACCCCTCCACTTT
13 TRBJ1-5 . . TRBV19 CASNVGDNQPQHF TGTGCCAGTAACGTAGGGGACAATCAGCCCCAGCATTTT
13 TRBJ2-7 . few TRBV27 CASSLNRIDEQYF TGTGCCAGCAGTTTGAACAGGATAGACGAGCAGTACTTC
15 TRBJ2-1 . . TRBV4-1 CASSQEAQTSGEQFF TGCGCCAGCAGCCAAGAGGCCCAGACTAGTGGTGAGCAGTTCTTC
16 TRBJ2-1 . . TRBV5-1 CASSRDGGRSYNEQFF TGCGCCAGCAGCCGGGATGGGGGGAGATCCTACAATGAGCAGTTCTTC
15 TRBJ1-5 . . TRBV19 CASSIAGGGNQPQHF TGTGCCAGTAGTATAGCTGGGGGGGGAAATCAGCCCCAGCATTTT